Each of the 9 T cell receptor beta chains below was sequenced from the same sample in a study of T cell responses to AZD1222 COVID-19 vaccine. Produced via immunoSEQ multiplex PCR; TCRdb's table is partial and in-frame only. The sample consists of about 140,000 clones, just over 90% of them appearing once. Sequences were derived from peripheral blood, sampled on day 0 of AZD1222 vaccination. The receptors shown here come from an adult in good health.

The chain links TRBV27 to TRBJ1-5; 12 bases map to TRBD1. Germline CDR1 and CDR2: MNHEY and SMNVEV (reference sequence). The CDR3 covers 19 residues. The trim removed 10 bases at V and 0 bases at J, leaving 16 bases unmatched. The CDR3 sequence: CATPTVGTGGIVSNQPQHF. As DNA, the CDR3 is TGTGCCACCCCGACGGTGGGGACAGGGGGCATCGTTAGCAATCAGCCCCAGCATTTT.

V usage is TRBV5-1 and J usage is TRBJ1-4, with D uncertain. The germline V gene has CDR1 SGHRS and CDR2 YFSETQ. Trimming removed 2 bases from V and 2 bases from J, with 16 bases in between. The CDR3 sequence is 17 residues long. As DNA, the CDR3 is TGCGCCAGCAGCTTTGGAAACAGAGGTCCGACTAATGAAAAACTGTTTTTT. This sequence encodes CASSFGNRGPTNEKLFF. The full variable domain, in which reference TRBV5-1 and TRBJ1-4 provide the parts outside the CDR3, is KAGVTQTPRYLIKTRGQQVTLSCSPISGHRSVSWYQQTPGQGLQFLFEYFSETQRNKGNFPGRFSGRQFSNSRSEMNVSTLELGDSALYLCASSFGNRGPTNEKLFFGSGTQLSVL.

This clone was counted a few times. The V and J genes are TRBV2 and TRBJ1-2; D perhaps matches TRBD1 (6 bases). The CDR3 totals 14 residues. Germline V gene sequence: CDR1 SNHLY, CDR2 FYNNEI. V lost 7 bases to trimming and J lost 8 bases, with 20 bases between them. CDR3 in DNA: TGTGCCAGCACTCAGACTACCGGGGGCAACGGCTACACCTTC. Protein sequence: CASTQTTGGNGYTF.

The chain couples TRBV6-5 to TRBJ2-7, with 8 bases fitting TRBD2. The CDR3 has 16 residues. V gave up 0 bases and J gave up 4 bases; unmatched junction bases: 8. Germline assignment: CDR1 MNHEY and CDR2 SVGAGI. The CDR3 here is CASSYSTAGAAYEQYF. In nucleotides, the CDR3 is TGTGCCAGCAGTTACTCGACAGCGGGGGCCGCTTACGAGCAGTACTTC.

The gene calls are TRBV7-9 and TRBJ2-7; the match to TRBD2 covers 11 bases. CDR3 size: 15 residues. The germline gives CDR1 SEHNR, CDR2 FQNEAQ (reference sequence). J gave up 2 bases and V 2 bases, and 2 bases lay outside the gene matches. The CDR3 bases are TGTGCCAGCAGCTTAACTAGCGGGAGAGCCTACGAGCAGTACTTC. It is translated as CASSLTSGRAYEQYF.

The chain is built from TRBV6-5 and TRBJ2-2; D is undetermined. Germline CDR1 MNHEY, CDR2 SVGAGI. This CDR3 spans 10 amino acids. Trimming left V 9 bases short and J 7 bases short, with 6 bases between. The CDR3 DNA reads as TGTGCCAGTTGGAGCGGGGAGCTGTTTTTT. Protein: CASWSGELFF.

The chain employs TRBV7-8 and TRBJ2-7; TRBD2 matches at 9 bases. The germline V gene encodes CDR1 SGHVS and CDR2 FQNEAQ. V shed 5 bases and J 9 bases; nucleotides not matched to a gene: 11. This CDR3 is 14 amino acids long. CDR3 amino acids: CASSILAGAPGQYF. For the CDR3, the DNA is TGTGCCAGCAGCATACTAGCGGGTGCACCCGGGCAGTACTTC.

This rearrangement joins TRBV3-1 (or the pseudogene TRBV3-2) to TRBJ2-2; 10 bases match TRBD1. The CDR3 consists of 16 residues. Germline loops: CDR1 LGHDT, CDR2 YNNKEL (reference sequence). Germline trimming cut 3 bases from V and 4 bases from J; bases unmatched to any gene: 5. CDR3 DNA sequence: TGTGCCAGCAGCCAGTGGACAGGGGGGACCACCGGGGAGCTGTTTTTT. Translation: CASSQWTGGTTGELFF.

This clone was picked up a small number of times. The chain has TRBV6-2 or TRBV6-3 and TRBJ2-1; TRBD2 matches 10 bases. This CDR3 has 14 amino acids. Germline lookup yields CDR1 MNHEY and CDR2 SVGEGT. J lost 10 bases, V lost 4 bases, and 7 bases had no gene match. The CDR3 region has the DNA TGTGCCAGCAGTTGGGTAGCGGGGGGCGGGGAGCAGTTCTTC. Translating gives CASSWVAGGGEQFF.